This record covers a single TCR beta chain. Profiled with immunoSEQ multiplex PCR; TCRdb holds only in-frame clones, not every one. The sample contains some 640,000 clones, over 75% of which appear only once. The CDR3 is made up of 15 amino acids. J was trimmed by 2 bases and V by 0 bases; bases with no gene match: 4. Germline V gives CDR1 MGHRA, CDR2 YSYEKL. This sample stems from a study of shared T cell receptors in the human thymus. These data also featured in a second study, about human thymus T cells. From that report: Thymic samples were excised during corrective heart operations. Related research has reported that thymic repertoires overlap highly among unrelated individuals.

This clonotype was obtained from a boy under two years old with a congenital heart defect. V is TRBV4-1 and J is TRBJ2-7; TRBD2 agrees at 7 bases. The sequencing input was thymocytes. DNA for the CDR3: TGCGCCAGCAGCCAAGAGCGGGAGATACCCTACGAGCAGTACTTC. Residues: CASSQEREIPYEQYF.